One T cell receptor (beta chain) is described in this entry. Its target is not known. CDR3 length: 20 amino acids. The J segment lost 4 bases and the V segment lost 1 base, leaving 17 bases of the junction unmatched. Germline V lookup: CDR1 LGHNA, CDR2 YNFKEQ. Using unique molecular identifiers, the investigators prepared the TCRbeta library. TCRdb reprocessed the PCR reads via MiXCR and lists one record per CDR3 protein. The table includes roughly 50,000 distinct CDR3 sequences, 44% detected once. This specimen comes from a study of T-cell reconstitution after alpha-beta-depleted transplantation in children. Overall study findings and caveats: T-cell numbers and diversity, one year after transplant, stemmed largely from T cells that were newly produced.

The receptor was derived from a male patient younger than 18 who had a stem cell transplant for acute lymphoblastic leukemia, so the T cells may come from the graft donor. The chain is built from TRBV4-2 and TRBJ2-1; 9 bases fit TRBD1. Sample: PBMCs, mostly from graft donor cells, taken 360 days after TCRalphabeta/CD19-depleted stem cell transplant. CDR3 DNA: TGTGCCAGCAGCCAAGTCGAGCGAGGGCTCCGGGACAGGGTTTACAATGAGCAGTTCTTC. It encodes CASSQVERGLRDRVYNEQFF.